This TCR beta chain was sequenced for a study of tumor-infiltrating lymphocytes in primary liver carcinoma. TCR beta cDNA was made from 400 to 600 ng total RNA with a constant-region primer. Nested multiplex PCR, run for three rounds with slightly modified ARM-PCR, yielded TCR beta libraries. TCRdb re-analysed the multiplex PCR reads in MiXCR, keeping a single row per CDR3 protein. The table lists some 22,000 distinct CDR3 sequences, 75% to 80% of them singletons, with 32% in the top ten. Unsorted bulk tissue of roughly 20-31 mg yielded co-extracted RNA and DNA. Surgical resection was the treatment these patients received for primary liver carcinoma. On this clonotype: The antigen remains unidentified.

Study-wide points: About 7-25% of top clones, no more, were shared by all five regions. The overlap of tumor-adjacent and tumor-blood pairs was smaller than that of tumor region pairs. Tumors carried a top-250-clone fraction significantly exceeding that of blood (p = 0.039).

Sequences were obtained from liver tumor tissue from sampling region 5. Indicated subset: tumor region T5, tumor centre. The sequence came from a woman in her thirties with primary liver carcinoma and hepatitis B virus infection.

CDR3 residues: CANTYADVAFF. The CDR3 DNA sequence: TGTGCTAACACTTACGCAGATGTAGCTTTCTTT. This sequence joins TRBV6-5 and TRBJ1-1; no reliable D call. There are 11 residues in the CDR3. CDR1 and CDR2 (germline): MNHEY, SVGAGI.